This TCR beta chain was sequenced in a study of T cells after yellow fever vaccination. Study-wide findings and caveats: The study found a weaker secondary response that peaked faster, day 5 versus 15.

Per the germline V gene, CDR1 is SGHRS and CDR2 is YFSETQ. V shed 2 bases and J shed 4 bases, with 9 bases lying between them. CDR3 length: 14 amino acids. Each CDR3 protein is one row after TCRdb ran MiXCR on the 5' RACE reads. The sample has 300,000 to 350,000 distinct CDR3 sequences; roughly 10% are singletons. As for this clonotype: Its antigen is not known.

Specimen: CD4+ T cells sorted from PBMCs, collected 45 days after the yellow fever booster vaccination. This sequence was found in a man between 18 and 29 years old who received the YFV17D yellow fever vaccine. The chain joins TRBV5-1 to TRBJ1-4; no clear D. Written as DNA, the CDR3 is TGCGCCAGCAGCTTCGAAGGGAATAATGAAAAACTGTTTTTT. The encoded protein is CASSFEGNNEKLFF.